The TCR beta chain under discussion was sequenced for a study of cytomegalovirus exposure and HLA in healthy donors. Comments on this clone: Its antigen is unidentified.

The CDR3 is 14 amino acids. Deletions cut 4 bases from V and 2 bases from J, with 13 bases between. Looked up from germline, CDR1 is SGHRS and CDR2 is YFSETQ. Findings of the study overall: Available immune exposure information covered CMV serostatus only. Exclusion applied to some V segments, including TRBV6-2 and TRBV6-3, as they were indistinguishable. Cytomegalovirus-associated status was assigned to some 180 TCR beta chains. A later analysis linked more than 15,000 TCR beta sequences to HLA alleles at 0.05 false discovery rate.

A multiplex PCR was run with 60 Vbeta primers and 13 Jbeta primers. TCRdb keeps only in-frame clones here, not all; method: immunoSEQ multiplex PCR. This table holds 120,000 or so clones, 75% to 90% found once. The TCR comes from a man aged 25 to 45 in good health and CMV-seronegative. The chain joins TRBV5-1 to TRBJ2-7; D might be TRBD1 (6 bases). Sequences were obtained from PBMCs. The CDR3 DNA reads TGCGCCAGCAGCCCAATTGACAGGACCTACGAGCAGTACTTC. It translates to CASSPIDRTYEQYF.